These T cell receptor beta chains were read from a single sample in a study of OX40 agonist ivuxolimab in advanced cancers. Produced via immunoSEQ multiplex PCR; TCRdb's table is partial and in-frame only. The repertoire includes under 100,000 clones, approximately 92% of them detected once, and nearly 0.55% sits in the top ten. Sample: CD4+ or CD8+ T cells sorted from blood, taken in a trial of the OX40 agonist ivuxolimab. The receptors were sampled from an adult with an advanced solid tumor such as melanoma, head and neck, liver or kidney cancer. Each CDR3 is given with its conserved first and last residue. Fields, in order: D gene, clone size, J gene, V gene, CDR3 protein, CDR3 DNA. D genes are given only for firm matches. For some rows the clone size is stated as once, few or many, or as a class when expanded; others skip it.

d_call: TRBD1
clone_size: few
j_call: TRBJ1-1
v_call: TRBV19
cdr3_aa: CASSRGQGNTEAFF
cdr3_nt: TGTGCCAGTAGTAGGGGACAGGGGAACACTGAAGCTTTCTTT

d_call: TRBD1
clone_size: NA
j_call: TRBJ2-7
v_call: TRBV19
cdr3_aa: CASSSIRQGKGYEQYF
cdr3_nt: TGTGCCAGTAGTTCAATCCGACAGGGAAAGGGGTACGAGCAGTACTTC

d_call: NA
clone_size: NA
j_call: TRBJ1-1
v_call: TRBV5-6
cdr3_aa: CASSLARSGGVQDTEAFF
cdr3_nt: TGTGCCAGCAGCTTGGCACGTTCGGGGGGCGTGCAGGACACTGAAGCTTTCTTT

d_call: NA
clone_size: NA
j_call: TRBJ2-7
v_call: TRBV7-2
cdr3_aa: CASSLAGPYEQYF
cdr3_nt: TGTGCCAGCAGCCTGGCTGGGCCCTACGAGCAGTACTTC

d_call: TRBD2
clone_size: NA
j_call: TRBJ2-1
v_call: TRBV5-4
cdr3_aa: CASSSGTSGSNEQFF
cdr3_nt: TGTGCCAGCAGCTCCGGGACTAGCGGGAGCAATGAGCAGTTCTTC

d_call: TRBD2
clone_size: NA
j_call: TRBJ2-1
v_call: TRBV7-3
cdr3_aa: CASSSGLAGLAYNEQFF
cdr3_nt: TGTGCCAGCAGCTCGGGACTAGCGGGTCTCGCCTACAATGAGCAGTTCTTC

d_call: NA
clone_size: NA
j_call: TRBJ2-1
v_call: TRBV7-3
cdr3_aa: CASSPGNRFNEQFF
cdr3_nt: TGTGCCAGCAGCCCAGGGAACAGGTTCAATGAGCAGTTCTTC

d_call: TRBD1
clone_size: NA
j_call: TRBJ1-2
v_call: TRBV28
cdr3_aa: CASRETGGVNGYTF
cdr3_nt: TGTGCCAGCAGAGAAACAGGGGGCGTGAATGGCTACACCTTC

d_call: TRBD1
clone_size: NA
j_call: TRBJ1-1
v_call: TRBV7-3
cdr3_aa: CASSLGGGNAFF
cdr3_nt: TGTGCCAGCAGCTTAGGAGGGGGCAACGCTTTCTTT

d_call: NA
clone_size: NA
j_call: TRBJ1-1
v_call: TRBV11-3
cdr3_aa: CASRTRAGRTEAFF
cdr3_nt: TGTGCCAGCAGGACCAGAGCCGGGAGGACTGAAGCTTTCTTT

d_call: TRBD2
clone_size: NA
j_call: TRBJ2-5
v_call: TRBV11-2
cdr3_aa: CASSPNPSGRETQYF
cdr3_nt: TGTGCCAGCAGCCCGAACCCTAGCGGGAGAGAGACCCAGTACTTC

d_call: NA
clone_size: few
j_call: TRBJ1-4
v_call: TRBV4-2
cdr3_aa: CASSRARGGDEKLFF
cdr3_nt: TGTGCCAGCAGCCGCGCGAGGGGGGGAGATGAAAAACTGTTTTTT

d_call: TRBD2
clone_size: NA
j_call: TRBJ2-1
v_call: TRBV23-1
cdr3_aa: CASKSGGRFYNEQFF
cdr3_nt: TGCGCCAGCAAATCGGGGGGGCGCTTCTACAATGAGCAGTTCTTC